This T cell receptor beta chain is from a study of radiotherapy plus CTLA-4 blockade in lung cancer. Points on this clone: Its antigen is still unknown.

Those patients who had chemo-refractory metastatic non-small-cell lung cancer were given focal radiation along with CTLA-4 blockade through ipilimumab. With V trimmed by 0 bases and J by 10 bases, 8 bases remained unmatched. Germline V gives CDR1 MGHRA, CDR2 YSYEKL. The CDR3 covers 14 residues. Study observations and caveats: Peripheral blood showed expansion of tumor-derived TCR clones after radiotherapy and ipilimumab.

Profiling relied on immunoSEQ multiplex PCR, and the TCRdb table lists in-frame clones only, not all of them. The sample lists about 98,000 clones, more than 75% occurring once. This receptor was obtained from a human donor with non-small cell lung cancer who had a partial response to radiotherapy plus ipilimumab. The sequencing used peripheral blood, collected from a patient treated with radiotherapy plus ipilimumab. The rearrangement links TRBV4-1 to TRBJ2-5; 7 bases are a match to TRBD1. The CDR3 here is CASSQDGAGGNQYF. The CDR3 DNA is TGCGCCAGCAGCCAAGATGGCGCAGGGGGTAACCAGTACTTC.